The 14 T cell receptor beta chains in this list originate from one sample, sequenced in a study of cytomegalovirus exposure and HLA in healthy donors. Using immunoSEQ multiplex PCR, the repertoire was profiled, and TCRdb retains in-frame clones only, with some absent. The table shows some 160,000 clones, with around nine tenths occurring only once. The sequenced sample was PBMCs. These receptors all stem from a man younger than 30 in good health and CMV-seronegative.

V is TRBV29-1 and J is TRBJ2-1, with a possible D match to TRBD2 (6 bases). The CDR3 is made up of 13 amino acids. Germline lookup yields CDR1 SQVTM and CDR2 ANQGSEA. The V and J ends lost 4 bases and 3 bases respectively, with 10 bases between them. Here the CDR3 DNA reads TGCAGCGTTGGGTGGAGGGTCTACAATGAGCAGTTCTTC. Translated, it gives CSVGWRVYNEQFF.

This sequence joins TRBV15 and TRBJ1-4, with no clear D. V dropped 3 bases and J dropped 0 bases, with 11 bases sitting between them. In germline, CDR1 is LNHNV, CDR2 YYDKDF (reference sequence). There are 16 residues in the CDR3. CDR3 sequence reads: CATSRFQDSTNEKLFF. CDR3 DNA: TGTGCCACCAGCAGGTTTCAGGACTCAACTAATGAAAAACTGTTTTTT.

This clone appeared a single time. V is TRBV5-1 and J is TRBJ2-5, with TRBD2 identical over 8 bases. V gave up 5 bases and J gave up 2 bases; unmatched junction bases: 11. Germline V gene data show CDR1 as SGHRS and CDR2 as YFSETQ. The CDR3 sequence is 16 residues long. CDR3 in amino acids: CASRFQTGGFQETQYF. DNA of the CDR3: TGCGCCAGCAGGTTTCAAACGGGGGGGTTTCAAGAGACCCAGTACTTC. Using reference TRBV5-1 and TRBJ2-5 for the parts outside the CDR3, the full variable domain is KAGVTQTPRYLIKTRGQQVTLSCSPISGHRSVSWYQQTPGQGLQFLFEYFSETQRNKGNFPGRFSGRQFSNSRSEMNVSTLELGDSALYLCASRFQTGGFQETQYFGPGTRLLVL.

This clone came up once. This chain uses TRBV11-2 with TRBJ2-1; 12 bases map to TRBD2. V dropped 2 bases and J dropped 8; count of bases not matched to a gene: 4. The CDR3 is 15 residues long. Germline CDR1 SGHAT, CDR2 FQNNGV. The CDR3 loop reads CASSLILAGGYEQFF. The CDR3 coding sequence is TGTGCCAGCAGCTTAATTCTAGCGGGAGGGTATGAGCAGTTCTTC.

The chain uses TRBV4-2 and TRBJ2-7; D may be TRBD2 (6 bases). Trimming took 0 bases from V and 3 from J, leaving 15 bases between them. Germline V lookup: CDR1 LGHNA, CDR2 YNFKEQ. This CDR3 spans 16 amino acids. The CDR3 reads CASSQDPGGANYEQYF. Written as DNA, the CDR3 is TGTGCCAGCAGCCAAGATCCCGGGGGAGCCAACTACGAGCAGTACTTC.

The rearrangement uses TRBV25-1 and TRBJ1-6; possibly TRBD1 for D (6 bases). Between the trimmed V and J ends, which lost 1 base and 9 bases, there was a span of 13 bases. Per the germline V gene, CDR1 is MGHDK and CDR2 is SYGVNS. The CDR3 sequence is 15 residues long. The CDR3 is CASSEFGGPRSPLHF. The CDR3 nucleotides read TGTGCCAGCAGTGAATTCGGGGGGCCCCGTTCACCCCTCCACTTT.

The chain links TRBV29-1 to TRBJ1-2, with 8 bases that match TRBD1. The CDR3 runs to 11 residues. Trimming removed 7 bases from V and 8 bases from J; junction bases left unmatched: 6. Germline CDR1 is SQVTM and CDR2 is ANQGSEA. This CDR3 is CSALTGVGYTF. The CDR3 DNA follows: TGCAGCGCCCTGACAGGGGTAGGCTACACCTTC.

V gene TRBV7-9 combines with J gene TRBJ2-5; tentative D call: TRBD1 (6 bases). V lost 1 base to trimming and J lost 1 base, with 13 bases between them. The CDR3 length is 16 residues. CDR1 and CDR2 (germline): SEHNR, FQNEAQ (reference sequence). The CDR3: CASSLVGLGGQETQYF. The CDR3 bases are TGTGCCAGCAGCTTAGTAGGGTTAGGGGGCCAAGAGACCCAGTACTTC.

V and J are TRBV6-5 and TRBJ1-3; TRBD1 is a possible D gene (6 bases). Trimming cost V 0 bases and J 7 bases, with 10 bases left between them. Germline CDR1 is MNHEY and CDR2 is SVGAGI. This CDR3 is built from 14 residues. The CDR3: CASSYSGQGNTIYF. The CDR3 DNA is TGTGCCAGCAGTTACTCGGGTCAGGGGAACACCATATATTTT.

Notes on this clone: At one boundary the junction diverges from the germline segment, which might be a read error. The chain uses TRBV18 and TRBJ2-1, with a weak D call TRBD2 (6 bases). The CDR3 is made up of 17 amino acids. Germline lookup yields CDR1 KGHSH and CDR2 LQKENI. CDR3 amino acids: CASSPSPITSSHNEQFF. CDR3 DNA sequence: TGTGCCAGCTCACCATCACCAATAACTAGCTCCCACAATGAGCAGTTCTTC.

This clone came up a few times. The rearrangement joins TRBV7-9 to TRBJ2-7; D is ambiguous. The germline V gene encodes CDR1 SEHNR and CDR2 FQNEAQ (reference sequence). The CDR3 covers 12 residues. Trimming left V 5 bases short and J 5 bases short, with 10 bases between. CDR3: CASSQDFDEQYV. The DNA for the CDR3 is TGTGCCAGCAGCCAGGATTTTGACGAGCAGTACGTC.

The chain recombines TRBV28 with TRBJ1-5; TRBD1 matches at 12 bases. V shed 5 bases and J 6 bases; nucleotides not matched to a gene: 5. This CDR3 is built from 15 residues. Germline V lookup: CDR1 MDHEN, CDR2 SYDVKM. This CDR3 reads CASSLGQGAFQPQHF. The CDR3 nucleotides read TGTGCCAGCAGTCTGGGACAGGGGGCTTTTCAGCCCCAGCATTTT.

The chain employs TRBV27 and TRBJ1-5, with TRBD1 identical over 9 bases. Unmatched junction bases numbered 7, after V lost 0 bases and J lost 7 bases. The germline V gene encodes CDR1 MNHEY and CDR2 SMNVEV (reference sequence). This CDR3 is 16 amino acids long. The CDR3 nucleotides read TGTGCCAGCAGTTTATCGGGACAGGGCACGGGGCAGCCCCAGCATTTT. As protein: CASSLSGQGTGQPQHF.

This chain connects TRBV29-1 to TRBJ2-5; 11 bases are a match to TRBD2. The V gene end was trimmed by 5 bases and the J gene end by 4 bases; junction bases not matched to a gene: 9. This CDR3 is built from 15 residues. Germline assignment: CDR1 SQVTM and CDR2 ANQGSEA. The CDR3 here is CSVRLAGSPAETQYF. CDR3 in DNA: TGCAGCGTTAGACTAGCGGGAAGCCCGGCAGAGACCCAGTACTTC. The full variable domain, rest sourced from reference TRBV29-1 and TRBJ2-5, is SAVISQKPSRDICQRGTSLTIQCQVDSQVTMMFWYRQQPGQSLTLIATANQGSEATYESGFVIDKFPISRPNLTFSTLTVSNMSPEDSSIYLCSVRLAGSPAETQYFGPGTRLLVL.